This T cell receptor (beta chain) was recorded in a study of blood T cell repertoires in COVID-19. Data came from immunoSEQ multiplex PCR; TCRdb stores just in-frame clones and leaves some out. The sample shows some 400,000 clones, over 75% of them seen only once. This receptor was taken from a woman aged 25 to 39 with COVID-19, enrolled during active disease. The specimen was peripheral blood.

The CDR3 sequence: CASSSGTSGYNEQFF. CDR3 nucleotide sequence: TGTGCCAGCAGTTCCGGGACTAGCGGGTACAATGAGCAGTTCTTC. The rearrangement uses TRBV6-5 and TRBJ2-1; 12 nucleotides align to TRBD2. V dropped 4 bases and J dropped 4; count of bases not matched to a gene: 2. This CDR3 has 15 amino acids. Per germline, CDR1 MNHEY and CDR2 SVGAGI.